The 14 T cell receptor beta chains given below trace back to one sample, sequenced in a study of CXCR3 chemokines and chemotherapy response in bladder cancer. TCRdb re-analysed the PCR reads in MiXCR, keeping a single row per CDR3 protein. The data hold 8,000 to 10,000 distinct CDR3 sequences, with 20% to 25% observed a single time. This sample was obtained from a patient whose treatment included neoadjuvant chemotherapy. These receptors were collected from a human donor with bladder cancer that did not respond to neoadjuvant chemotherapy.

This clonotype was recorded many times. The gene calls are TRBV6-5 and TRBJ2-4; a possible D gene is TRBD1 (7 bases). CDR1 and CDR2 from the germline V gene are MNHEY and SVGAGI. Deletions cut 7 bases from V and 8 bases from J, with 18 bases between. This CDR3 has 14 residues. The CDR3, as DNA: TGTGCCAGCACCGCCAGGGGGGCTAGCCACATTCAGTACTTC. Translated, it gives CASTARGASHIQYF.

This clonotype has at least ten counts. The chain combines TRBV7-2 with TRBJ1-4; D not resolved. The CDR3 is 15 residues long. Per germline, CDR1 SGHTA and CDR2 FQGNSA. V lost 4 bases and J lost 5, with 14 bases in between. CDR3 amino acids: CASSSRALLNEKLFF. The CDR3 DNA follows: TGTGCCAGCAGCTCGCGGGCTCTCTTAAATGAAAAACTGTTTTTT.

This clonotype was recorded at least ten times. The genes are TRBV7-9 and TRBJ2-5; 7 nucleotides line up with TRBD2. The length of the CDR3 is 13 residues. J gave up 7 bases and V 5 bases, and 7 bases lay outside the gene matches. In germline, CDR1 is SEHNR, CDR2 FQNEAQ (reference sequence). CDR3 loop: CASSMSREGTQYF. For the CDR3, the DNA is TGTGCCAGCAGCATGAGCAGGGAGGGGACCCAGTACTTC.

This clonotype is termed medium-sized. The chain combines TRBV7-2 with TRBJ2-5; the D is unclear. The CDR3 runs 14 residues. Trimming stripped 0 bases from V and 5 bases from J, with 10 bases between. Per the germline V gene, CDR1 is SGHTA and CDR2 is FQGNSA. The CDR3 region has the DNA TGTGCCAGCAGCTTAGCGGGCCCTATCGAGACCCAGTACTTC. Encoded protein: CASSLAGPIETQYF.

The J gene is TRBJ1-2, the V gene TRBV4-3; unclear D gene. Germline V gene data show CDR1 as LGHNA and CDR2 as YSLEER. V lost 1 base to trimming and J lost 1 base, with 7 bases between them. This CDR3 spans 14 amino acids. CDR3: CASSQAQDNYGYTF. The DNA for the CDR3 is TGCGCCAGCAGCCAAGCGCAGGATAACTATGGCTACACCTTC.

The rearrangement links TRBV27 to TRBJ1-1; TRBD1 is a possible D gene (5 bases). This CDR3 contains 11 residues. V was clipped by 7 bases and J by 12 bases, with 15 bases between them. CDR1 is MNHEY, CDR2 SMNVEV, per germline (reference sequence). The CDR3 sequence: CASKRAGGTFF. The CDR3 DNA reads as TGTGCCAGCAAAAGGGCCGGGGGGACTTTCTTT.

This clonotype was seen many times. The genes are TRBV7-9 and TRBJ1-1, with D unclear. Germline V gene lookup returns CDR1 SEHNR and CDR2 FQNEAQ (reference sequence). Deletions cut 3 bases from V and 1 base from J, with 3 bases between. This CDR3 comprises 12 residues. CDR3 coding DNA: TGTGCCAGCAGCTTCGGGAACACTGAAGCTTTCTTT. As protein: CASSFGNTEAFF.

In its sample, this clonotype ranks as medium-sized (0.01 to 0.1%). This chain joins TRBV24-1 and TRBJ2-3; 12 bases agree with TRBD2. Germline values: CDR1 KGHDR, CDR2 SFDVKD. The CDR3 extends over 16 amino acids. The V gene end was trimmed by 3 bases and the J gene end by 5 bases; junction bases not matched to a gene: 5. The CDR3 loop is CATSDPSGGAVDTQYF. CDR3 coding DNA: TGTGCCACCAGTGATCCTAGCGGGGGGGCTGTAGATACGCAGTATTTT.

To note about this clonotype: This likely stems from a read error, as it lies one base from a far larger clone. This rearrangement joins TRBV6-1 to TRBJ2-1, with 13 positions matching TRBD2. Germline CDR1 reads MNHNS; CDR2 reads SASEGT. This CDR3 is 13 amino acids long. The V segment lost 8 bases and the J segment 10 bases; nucleotides outside the gene matches: 5. Here the CDR3 DNA reads TGTGCCAGCGTGGGGGGACTAGCGGGGGAGCAGTTCTTC. It specifies CASVGGLAGEQFF.

Concerning this clonotype: A far larger clone is a single base away, which makes a read error likely. The chain uses TRBV13 and TRBJ2-1, with TRBD2 as a possible D gene (5 bases). Germline loops: CDR1 PRHDT, CDR2 FYEKMQ (reference sequence). The CDR3 runs 15 residues. CDR3 nucleotide sequence: TGTTCCAGCAGCTTAGGCGGGTTCAACGGCGATGAGCAGTTCTTC. Translated: CSSSLGGFNGDEQFF.

By proportion, this clonotype is medium-sized. The chain's CDR3 is CASSWGGWEQYF. Written as DNA, the CDR3 is TGTGCCAGCAGCTGGGGTGGTTGGGAGCAGTACTTC. J is TRBJ2-7 and V is TRBV7-9; D gene unclear. CDR3 length equals 12 residues. Germline CDR1 SEHNR, CDR2 FQNEAQ (reference sequence). V shed 4 bases and J shed 7 bases, with 11 bases lying between them.

This clonotype occurred many times. This chain uses TRBV18 with TRBJ1-4; 7 nucleotides line up with TRBD1. V gave up 3 bases and J gave up 4 bases; unmatched junction bases: 2. Germline CDR1 reads KGHSH; CDR2 reads LQKENI. There are 14 residues in the CDR3. The CDR3 DNA is TGTGCCAGCTCACCCCAGGGGGGTAATGAAAAACTGTTTTTT. Translating it yields CASSPQGGNEKLFF.

This clonotype was seen at least ten times. The CDR3 loop reads CASTPGGFTGELFF. For the CDR3, the DNA is TGTGCCAGCACCCCGGGTGGCTTCACCGGGGAGCTGTTTTTT. The J gene is TRBJ2-2, the V gene TRBV12-3 or TRBV12-4; D ambiguous. This CDR3 comprises 14 residues. V was trimmed by 7 bases and J by 4 bases, leaving 13 bases between them.

This clonotype was counted between two and nine times. J is TRBJ2-5 and V is TRBV20-1; D remains unclear. V lost 7 bases and J 5 bases, leaving 20 bases between the germline ends. The CDR3 spans 14 residues. The germline CDR1 and CDR2 sequences are DFQATT and SNEGSKA (reference sequence). In DNA form, the CDR3 reads TGCAGTGTCGTTAATTCAGGTGGCGTGGAGACCCAGTACTTC. It encodes CSVVNSGGVETQYF.